Following are 10 T cell receptor beta chains from one sample sequenced in a study of shared clonotypes between healthy human individuals. Only in-frame clones appear in the TCRdb table, and some are missing; sequencing was by immunoSEQ multiplex PCR. This sample has some 2.4 million clones, with 93% found just once. The sample consisted of naive CD4+ T cells from PBMCs. Documented subset: CD45RA+ positively selected. All receptors come from a man aged 18 to 29 in good health. Some clones in this sample may be carry-over from other donors' samples.

Details on this clone: Distinct nucleotide sequences in the sample also encode this CDR3. The chain joins TRBV28 to TRBJ1-1; D gene uncertain. The V gene's germline CDR1 is MDHEN and CDR2 SYDVKM. The CDR3 length is 12 residues. The V and J ends lost 6 bases and 1 base respectively, with 6 bases between them. The CDR3 DNA is TGTGCCAGCAGGGACGGGAACACTGAAGCTTTCTTT. Its protein product is CASRDGNTEAFF.

This chain links TRBV7-9 with TRBJ1-4; D not certain. Trimming cost V 2 bases and J 3 bases, with 7 bases left between them. This CDR3 has 14 residues. Germline V gene lookup returns CDR1 SEHNR and CDR2 FQNEAQ (reference sequence). The CDR3 DNA is TGTGCCAGCAGCTTATACCAGCCTAATGAAAAACTGTTTTTT. Protein product: CASSLYQPNEKLFF.

The chain has TRBV6-5 and TRBJ2-1; D possibly corresponds to TRBD1 (5 bases). Between the trimmed V and J ends, which lost 3 bases and 13 bases, there was a span of 10 bases. Germline CDR1 is MNHEY and CDR2 is SVGAGI. This CDR3 region has 11 residues. CDR3 nucleotides: TGTGCCAGCAGTTATAAGGGGTTACAGTTCTTC. Encoded protein: CASSYKGLQFF.

This chain links TRBV5-1 with TRBJ2-3, with 8 bases lining up with TRBD2. V dropped 0 bases and J dropped 8; count of bases not matched to a gene: 11. CDR1 is SGHRS and CDR2 is YFSETQ in the germline V gene. The CDR3 is 16 amino acids. The CDR3 DNA follows: TGCGCCAGCAGCTTGGCCCCAAGCGGGAGATTAGGTACGCAGTATTTT. Protein: CASSLAPSGRLGTQYF.

The rearrangement links TRBV7-2 to TRBJ2-5; D possibly corresponds to TRBD2 (5 bases). The CDR3 loop spans 15 amino acids. Germline V gene sequence: CDR1 SGHTA, CDR2 FQGNSA. V lost 4 bases and J lost 2, with 14 bases in between. Here the CDR3 DNA reads TGTGCCAGCAGCTCGACTGAGGGCAGGCAAGAGACCCAGTACTTC. This codes for CASSSTEGRQETQYF.

The chain is built from TRBV25-1 and TRBJ2-3, with a tentative D call TRBD1 (6 bases). V was trimmed by 3 bases and J by 6 bases, leaving 13 bases between them. Per the germline V gene, CDR1 is MGHDK and CDR2 is SYGVNS. This CDR3 contains 14 residues. CDR3 in amino acids: CASSERPQGDTQYF. CDR3 nucleotide sequence: TGTGCCAGCAGTGAGAGACCCCAGGGGGATACGCAGTATTTT.

V usage is TRBV28 and J usage is TRBJ1-1, with D unresolved. Germline CDR1 and CDR2: MDHEN and SYDVKM. Trimming took off 7 bases at V and 8 bases at J, with 11 bases between the two ends. The CDR3 is 11 amino acids. The CDR3, as DNA: TGTGCCAGCACCAACCCCACCGAAGCTTTCTTT. Its translation: CASTNPTEAFF.

A word on this clone: This likely comes from a read error, as the CDR3 has no conserved phenylalanine or tryptophan at its end. The V and J genes are TRBV15 and TRBJ2-7, with D unclear. In germline, CDR1 is LNHNV, CDR2 YYDKDF (reference sequence). V dropped 4 bases and J dropped 6 bases, with 10 bases sitting between them. The CDR3 totals 12 residues. In DNA form, the CDR3 reads TGTGCCACCAGCATCCCCGACTCCGAGCAGTACCTC. Protein sequence: CATSIPDSEQYL.

This chain connects TRBV7-9 to TRBJ1-3, with TRBD1 matching over 10 bases. CDR1 SEHNR and CDR2 FQNEAQ come from the germline V gene (reference sequence). The CDR3 is 17 residues long. J gave up 0 bases and V 4 bases, and 6 bases lay outside the gene matches. CDR3 nucleotides: TGTGCCAGCAGCTCGGACAGGGGGTTTTCCTCTGGAAACACCATATATTTT. Protein product: CASSSDRGFSSGNTIYF.

This clone was observed once. V and J are TRBV6-1 and TRBJ2-2; D tentatively fits TRBD1 or TRBD2 (6 bases each). This CDR3 spans 18 amino acids. Germline CDR1 reads MNHNS; CDR2 reads SASEGT. The ends were cut back, 4 bases at V and 1 base at J, with 19 bases in the middle. The CDR3 DNA is TGTGCCAGCAGTGGGCAGGGGACTTTTGCGCTGAACACCGGGGAGCTGTTTTTT. Its translation is CASSGQGTFALNTGELFF.